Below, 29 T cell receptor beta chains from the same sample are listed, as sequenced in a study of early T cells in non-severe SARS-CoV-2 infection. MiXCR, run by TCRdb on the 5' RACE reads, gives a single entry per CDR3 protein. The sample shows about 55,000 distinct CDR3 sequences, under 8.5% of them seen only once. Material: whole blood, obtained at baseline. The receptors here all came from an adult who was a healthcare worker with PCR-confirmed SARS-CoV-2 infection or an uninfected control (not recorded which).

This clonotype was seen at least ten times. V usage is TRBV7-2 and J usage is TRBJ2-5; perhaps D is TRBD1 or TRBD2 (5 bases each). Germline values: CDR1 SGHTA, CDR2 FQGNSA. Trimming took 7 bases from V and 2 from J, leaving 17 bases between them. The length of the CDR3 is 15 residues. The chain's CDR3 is CASNWGTLKQETQYF. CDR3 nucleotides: TGTGCCAGCAACTGGGGGACGTTAAAGCAAGAGACCCAGTACTTC.

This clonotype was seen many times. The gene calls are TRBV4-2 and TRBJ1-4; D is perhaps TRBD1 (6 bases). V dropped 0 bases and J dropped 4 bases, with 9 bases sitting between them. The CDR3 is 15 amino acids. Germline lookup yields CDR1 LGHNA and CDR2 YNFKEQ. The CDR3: CASSQDSGVNEKLFF. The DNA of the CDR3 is TGTGCCAGCAGCCAAGATTCAGGGGTTAATGAAAAACTGTTTTTT.

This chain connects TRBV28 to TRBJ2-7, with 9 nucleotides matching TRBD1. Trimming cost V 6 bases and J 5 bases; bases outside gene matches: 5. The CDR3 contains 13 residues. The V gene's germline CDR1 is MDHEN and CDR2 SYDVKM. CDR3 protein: CASRGGDRDEQYF. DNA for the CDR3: TGTGCCAGCAGGGGGGGGGACAGGGACGAGCAGTACTTC.

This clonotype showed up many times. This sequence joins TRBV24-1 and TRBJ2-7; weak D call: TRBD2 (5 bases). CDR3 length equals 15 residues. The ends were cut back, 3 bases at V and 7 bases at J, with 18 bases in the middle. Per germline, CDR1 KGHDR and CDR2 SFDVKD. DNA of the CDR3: TGTGCCACCAGTGATGGAGGACGTGGCACGCGGGAGCAGTACTTC. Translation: CATSDGGRGTREQYF.

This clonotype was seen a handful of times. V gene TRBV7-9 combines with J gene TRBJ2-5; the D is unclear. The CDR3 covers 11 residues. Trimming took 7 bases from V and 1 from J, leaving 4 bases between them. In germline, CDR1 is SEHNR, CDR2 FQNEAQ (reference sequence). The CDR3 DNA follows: TGTGCCAGCACCTTCCAAGAGACCCAGTACTTC. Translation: CASTFQETQYF.

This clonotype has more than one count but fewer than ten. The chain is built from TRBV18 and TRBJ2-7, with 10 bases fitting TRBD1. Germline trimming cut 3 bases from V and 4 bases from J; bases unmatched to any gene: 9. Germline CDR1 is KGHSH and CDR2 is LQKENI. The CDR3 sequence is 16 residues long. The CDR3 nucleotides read TGTGCCAGCTCACCCACGCCGGGACAGGGGTTATACGAGCAGTACTTC. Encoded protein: CASSPTPGQGLYEQYF.

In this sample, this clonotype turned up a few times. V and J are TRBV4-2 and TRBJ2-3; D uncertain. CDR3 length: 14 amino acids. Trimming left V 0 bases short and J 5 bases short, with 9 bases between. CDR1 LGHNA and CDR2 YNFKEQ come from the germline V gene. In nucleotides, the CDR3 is TGTGCCAGCAGCCAAGATTTCAGTCAAGATACGCAGTATTTT. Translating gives CASSQDFSQDTQYF.

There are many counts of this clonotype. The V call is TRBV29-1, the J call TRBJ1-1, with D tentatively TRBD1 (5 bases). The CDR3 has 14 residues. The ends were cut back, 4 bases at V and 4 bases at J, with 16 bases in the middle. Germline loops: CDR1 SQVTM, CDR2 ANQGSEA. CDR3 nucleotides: TGCAGCGTTGGGGGCAGGGTATCATTCACTGAAGCTTTCTTT. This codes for CSVGGRVSFTEAFF.

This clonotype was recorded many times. CDR3 in amino acids: CASSQGAGVIYEQYF. CDR3 DNA: TGTGCCAGCAGCCAGGGTGCGGGGGTGATCTACGAGCAGTACTTC. The rearrangement uses TRBV5-4 and TRBJ2-7, with 7 bases fitting TRBD2. Per the germline V gene, CDR1 is SGHNT and CDR2 is YYREEE (reference sequence). V trimming: 4 bases; J trimming: 3 bases; junction bases outside the gene matches: 10. The CDR3 is made up of 15 amino acids.

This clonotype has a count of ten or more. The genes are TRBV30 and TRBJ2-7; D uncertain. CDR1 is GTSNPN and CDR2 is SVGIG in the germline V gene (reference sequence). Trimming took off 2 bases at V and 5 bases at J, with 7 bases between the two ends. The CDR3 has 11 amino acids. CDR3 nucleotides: TGTGCCTGGAGTCTACTCCACGAGCAGTACTTC. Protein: CAWSLLHEQYF.

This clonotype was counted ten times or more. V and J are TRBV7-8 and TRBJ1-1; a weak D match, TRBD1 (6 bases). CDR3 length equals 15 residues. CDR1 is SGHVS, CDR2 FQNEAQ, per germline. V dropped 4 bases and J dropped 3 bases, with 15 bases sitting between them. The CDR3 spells CASSSRGRVHTEAFF. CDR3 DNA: TGTGCCAGCAGCTCCAGGGGTCGCGTTCACACTGAAGCTTTCTTT.

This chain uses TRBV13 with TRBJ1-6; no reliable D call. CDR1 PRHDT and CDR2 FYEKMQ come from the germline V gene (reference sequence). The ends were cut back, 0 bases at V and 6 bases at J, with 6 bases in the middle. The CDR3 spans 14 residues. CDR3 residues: CASSLGATNSPLHF. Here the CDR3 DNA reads TGTGCCAGCAGCTTAGGGGCGACTAATTCACCCCTCCACTTT.

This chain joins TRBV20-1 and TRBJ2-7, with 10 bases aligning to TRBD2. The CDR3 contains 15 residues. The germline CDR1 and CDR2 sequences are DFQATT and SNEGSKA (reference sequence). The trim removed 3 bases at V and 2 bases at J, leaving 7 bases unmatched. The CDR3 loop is CSARDPSGGAYEQYF. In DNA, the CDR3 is TGCAGTGCTAGGGACCCGAGCGGGGGGGCCTACGAGCAGTACTTC.

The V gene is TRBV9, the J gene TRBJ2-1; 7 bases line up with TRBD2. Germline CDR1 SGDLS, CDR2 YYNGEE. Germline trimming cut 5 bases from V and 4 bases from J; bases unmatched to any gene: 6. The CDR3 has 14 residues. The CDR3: CASSGAGVYNEQFF. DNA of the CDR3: TGTGCCAGCAGTGGCGCGGGGGTATACAATGAGCAGTTCTTC.

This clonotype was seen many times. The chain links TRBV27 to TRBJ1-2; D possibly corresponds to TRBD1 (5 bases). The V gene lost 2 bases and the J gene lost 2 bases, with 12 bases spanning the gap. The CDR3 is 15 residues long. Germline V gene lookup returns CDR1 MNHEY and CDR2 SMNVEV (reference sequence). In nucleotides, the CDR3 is TGTGCCAGCAGTTTAAAACATGGGGACAACTATGGCTACACCTTC. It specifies CASSLKHGDNYGYTF.

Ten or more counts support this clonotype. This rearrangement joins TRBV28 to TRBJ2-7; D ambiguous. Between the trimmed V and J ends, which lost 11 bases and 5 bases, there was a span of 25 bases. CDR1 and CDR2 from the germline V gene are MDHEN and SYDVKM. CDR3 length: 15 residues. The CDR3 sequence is CAAPPPLGSADEQYF. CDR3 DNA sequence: TGTGCCGCCCCCCCCCCATTGGGTTCGGCGGACGAGCAGTACTTC.

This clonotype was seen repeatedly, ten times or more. The CDR3 sequence: CSAEPHLPGTGNEKLFF. The CDR3 DNA follows: TGCAGTGCCGAACCCCACCTGCCTGGGACAGGGAACGAAAAACTGTTTTTT. The chain has TRBV20-1 and TRBJ1-4; 9 nucleotides match TRBD1. CDR3 length: 17 residues. The germline V gene encodes CDR1 DFQATT and CDR2 SNEGSKA (reference sequence). V lost 6 bases and J lost 8; bases outside the gene matches: 19.

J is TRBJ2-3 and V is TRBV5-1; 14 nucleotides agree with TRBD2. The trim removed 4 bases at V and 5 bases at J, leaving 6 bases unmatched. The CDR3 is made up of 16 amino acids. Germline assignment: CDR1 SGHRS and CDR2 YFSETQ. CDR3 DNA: TGCGCCAGCAGCAAGACTAGCGGGGGGGCCGAAGATACGCAGTATTTT. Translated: CASSKTSGGAEDTQYF.

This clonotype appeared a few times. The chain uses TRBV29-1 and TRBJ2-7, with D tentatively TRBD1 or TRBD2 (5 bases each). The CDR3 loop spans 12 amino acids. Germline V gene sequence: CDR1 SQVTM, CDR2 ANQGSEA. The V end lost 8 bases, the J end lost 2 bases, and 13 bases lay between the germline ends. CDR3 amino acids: CSFRDGAYEQYF. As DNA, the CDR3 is TGCAGCTTCCGGGACGGGGCCTACGAGCAGTACTTC.

The CDR3 loop is CSADRTNTGELFF. The CDR3, as DNA: TGCAGCGCGGACAGGACGAACACCGGGGAGCTGTTTTTT. V gene TRBV29-1 combines with J gene TRBJ2-2; 7 positions match TRBD1. Looked up from germline, CDR1 is SQVTM and CDR2 is ANQGSEA. Trimming removed 7 bases from V and 0 bases from J; junction bases left unmatched: 2. CDR3 length: 13 amino acids.

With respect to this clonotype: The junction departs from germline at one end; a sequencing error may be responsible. The CDR3 reads CAWTGVGTEAFF. The CDR3 DNA reads as TGTGCTTGGACAGGGGTGGGCACTGAAGCTTTCTTT. The rearrangement joins TRBV30 to TRBJ1-1, with 9 nucleotides matching TRBD1. This CDR3 spans 12 amino acids. Germline V gene sequence: CDR1 GTSNPN, CDR2 SVGIG (reference sequence).

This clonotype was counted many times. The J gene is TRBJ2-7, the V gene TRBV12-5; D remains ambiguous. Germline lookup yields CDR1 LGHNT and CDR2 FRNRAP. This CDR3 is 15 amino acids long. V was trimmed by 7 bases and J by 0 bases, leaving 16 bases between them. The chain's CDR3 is CASASWTESSYEQYF. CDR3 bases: TGTGCTAGTGCCTCCTGGACCGAAAGCTCCTACGAGCAGTACTTC. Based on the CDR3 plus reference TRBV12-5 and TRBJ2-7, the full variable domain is DARVTQTPRHKVTEMGQEVTMRCQPILGHNTVFWYRQTMMQGLELLAYFRNRAPLDDSGMPKDRFSAEMPDATLATLKIQPSEPRDSAVYFCASASWTESSYEQYFGPGTRLTVT.

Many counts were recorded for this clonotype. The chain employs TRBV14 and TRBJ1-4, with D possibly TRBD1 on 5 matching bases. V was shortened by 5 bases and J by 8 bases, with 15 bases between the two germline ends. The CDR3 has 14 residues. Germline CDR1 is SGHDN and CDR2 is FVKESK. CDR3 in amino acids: CASSATEWDEKLFF. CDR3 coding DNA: TGTGCCAGCAGCGCCACAGAATGGGACGAAAAACTGTTTTTT.

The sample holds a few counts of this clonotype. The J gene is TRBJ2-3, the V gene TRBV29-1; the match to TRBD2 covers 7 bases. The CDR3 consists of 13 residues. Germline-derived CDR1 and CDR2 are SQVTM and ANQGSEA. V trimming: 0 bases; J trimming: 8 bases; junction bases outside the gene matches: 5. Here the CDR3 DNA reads TGCAGCGTTGAAGAGACGGGGGGAGGTACGCAGTATTTT. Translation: CSVEETGGGTQYF.

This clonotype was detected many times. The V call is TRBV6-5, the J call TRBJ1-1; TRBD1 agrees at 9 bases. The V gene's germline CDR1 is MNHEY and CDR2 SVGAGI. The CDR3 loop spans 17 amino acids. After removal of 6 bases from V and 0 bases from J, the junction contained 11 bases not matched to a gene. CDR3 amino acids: CASSAEIQGAMNTEAFF. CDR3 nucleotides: TGTGCCAGCAGCGCTGAAATACAGGGGGCGATGAACACTGAAGCTTTCTTT.

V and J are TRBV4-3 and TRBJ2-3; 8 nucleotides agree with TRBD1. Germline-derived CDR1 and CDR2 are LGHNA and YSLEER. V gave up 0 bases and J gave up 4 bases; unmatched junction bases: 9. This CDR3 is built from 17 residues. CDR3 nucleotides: TGCGCCAGCAGCCAAGACGGCCAGGGGGCGGAATCAGATACGCAGTATTTT. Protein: CASSQDGQGAESDTQYF.

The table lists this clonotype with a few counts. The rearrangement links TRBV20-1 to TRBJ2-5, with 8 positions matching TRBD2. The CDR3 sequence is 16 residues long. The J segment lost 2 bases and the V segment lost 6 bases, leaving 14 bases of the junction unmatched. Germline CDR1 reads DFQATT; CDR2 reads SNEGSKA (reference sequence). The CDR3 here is CSATPGGGGLQETQYF. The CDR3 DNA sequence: TGCAGTGCCACCCCCGGAGGCGGGGGGCTACAAGAGACCCAGTACTTC.

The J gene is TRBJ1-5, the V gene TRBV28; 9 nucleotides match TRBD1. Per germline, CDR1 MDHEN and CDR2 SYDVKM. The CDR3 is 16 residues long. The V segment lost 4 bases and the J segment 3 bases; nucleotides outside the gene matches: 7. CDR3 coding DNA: TGTGCCAGCAGTTGGGGGACAGGGAGACCCAATCAGCCCCAGCATTTT. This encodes CASSWGTGRPNQPQHF.

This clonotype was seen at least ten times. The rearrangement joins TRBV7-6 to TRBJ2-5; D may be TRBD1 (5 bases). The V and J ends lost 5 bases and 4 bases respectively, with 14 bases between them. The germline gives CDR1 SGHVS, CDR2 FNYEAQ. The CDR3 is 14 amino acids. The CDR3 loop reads CASSQGTGIETQYF. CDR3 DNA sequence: TGTGCCAGCAGCCAGGGTACGGGTATAGAGACCCAGTACTTC.